This T cell receptor (beta chain) came from a study of T cells in localized non-small cell lung cancer. Study observations and caveats: One tumor region alone was sequenced, and heterogeneity therefore remains possible. Higher adjacent-lung clonality was associated with shorter survival. Tumor trailed uninvolved adjacent lung in T cell clonality, which peaked there. Detection in adjacent lung was observed for a median around 59 of the top 100 tumor clones.

Turning to this clone: Its antigen is currently unknown.

The V end was cut by 6 bases, the J end by 5 bases, with 15 bases between. The CDR3 spans 14 residues. Germline CDR1 and CDR2: MNHEY and SVGAGI. The method was immunoSEQ multiplex PCR; TCRdb's version includes in-frame clones alone and lacks a portion of them. This table has some 78,000 clones, 84% appearing once. This chain joins TRBV6-5 and TRBJ2-3, with D perhaps TRBD1 (8 bases). The sequencing here drew on peripheral blood, taken before any cancer treatment. This receptor was identified in a man aged 40 to 70 with stage I lung adenocarcinoma. The CDR3 sequence is CASSFTGGGDTQYF. The CDR3 DNA follows: TGTGCCAGCAGCTTTACAGGGGGGGGAGATACGCAGTATTTT.